The present entry profiles one T cell receptor (beta chain) with its context. Antigen unknown. These data belong to a study of T cell responses to AZD1222 COVID-19 vaccine. The assay was immunoSEQ multiplex PCR, and TCRdb's table has in-frame clones only and misses some. The repertoire includes 100,000 to 150,000 clones, approximately 89% of them detected once, and 8% to 13% sits in the top ten. Germline CDR1 and CDR2: SGHTA and FQGNSA. The junction had 3 bases not matched to a gene; V was cut back by 3 bases and J by 4 bases. This CDR3 is 14 amino acids long. Findings and caveats of the study: Females made up more of the donors, who were largely white British, and clonal diversity may have come out too low.

The chain uses TRBV7-2 and TRBJ2-5; 9 bases line up with TRBD1. The TCR originated in an adult in good health. This specimen consisted of peripheral blood, obtained on day 0 of AZD1222 vaccination. CDR3 DNA sequence: TGTGCCAGCAGCTTCAGGACAGGGGTAGAGACCCAGTACTTC. Protein: CASSFRTGVETQYF.